The 24 T cell receptor beta chains below were found in one sample sequenced in a study of T cells in Graves' hyperthyroidism and ophthalmopathy. The CDR3 regions of TCR beta were amplified from RNA transcripts. The HTBI primer set drove a first-round RT-PCR of the TCR CDR3. TCRdb analysed the multiplex PCR reads with MiXCR anew, one entry per CDR3 protein. The repertoire consists of about 590,000 distinct CDR3 sequences, with 12% to 15% occurring once and the leading ten covering less than 9%. Sequenced material: blood. All receptors derive from a woman in her late teens or twenties with Graves' ophthalmopathy.

In its sample, this clonotype was seen many times. This chain links TRBV7-8 with TRBJ2-1, with TRBD1 matching 7 bases. This CDR3 comprises 15 residues. Looked up from germline, CDR1 is SGHVS and CDR2 is FQNEAQ. Germline trimming cut 3 bases from V and 4 bases from J; bases unmatched to any gene: 6. The CDR3 DNA reads TGTGCCAGCAGCTTCACAGGGGTGACTTACAATGAGCAGTTCTTC. This encodes CASSFTGVTYNEQFF.

Ten or more counts support this clonotype. The genes are TRBV18 and TRBJ2-1; D ambiguous. The CDR3 is 14 residues long. Between the trimmed V and J ends, which lost 3 bases and 9 bases, there was a span of 15 bases. The germline V gene encodes CDR1 KGHSH and CDR2 LQKENI. The chain's CDR3 is CASSPAPLEGEQFF. The CDR3 DNA is TGTGCCAGCTCACCTGCCCCTCTAGAAGGTGAGCAGTTCTTC.

There are many counts of this clonotype. The rearrangement joins TRBV18 to TRBJ2-7; D is tentatively TRBD1 or TRBD2 (5 bases each). V was cut by 4 bases and J by 0 bases, with 13 bases left in between. Germline loops: CDR1 KGHSH, CDR2 LQKENI. This CDR3 is 15 amino acids long. The CDR3 spells CASSLTIGASYEQYF. DNA of the CDR3: TGTGCCAGCTCACTTACCATCGGGGCCTCCTACGAGCAGTACTTC.

The CDR3: CSARWGTGGYREQFF. The DNA for the CDR3 is TGCAGTGCTAGATGGGGGACAGGGGGGTACCGTGAGCAGTTCTTC. The chain joins TRBV20-1 to TRBJ2-1; 11 bases match TRBD1. The CDR3 loop spans 15 amino acids. V trimming: 2 bases; J trimming: 9 bases; junction bases outside the gene matches: 9. The germline V gene has CDR1 DFQATT and CDR2 SNEGSKA (reference sequence).

This chain uses TRBV5-4 with TRBJ1-2; the D gene is possibly TRBD1 (6 bases). Trimming removed 5 bases from V and 2 bases from J, with 19 bases in between. CDR1 SGHNT and CDR2 YYREEE come from the germline V gene (reference sequence). CDR3 size: 16 residues. CDR3 amino acids: CASRPEGRGANYGYTF. Written as DNA, the CDR3 is TGTGCCAGCAGACCCGAGGGGCGGGGGGCGAACTATGGCTACACCTTC.

There are many counts of this clonotype. This chain joins TRBV6-6 and TRBJ1-2; D is possibly TRBD1 (6 bases). V lost 2 bases and J 5 bases, leaving 15 bases between the germline ends. Germline V gives CDR1 MNHNY, CDR2 SVGAGI (reference sequence). This CDR3 contains 15 residues. The CDR3 reads CASSYGDRFYYGYTF. The CDR3 DNA follows: TGTGCCAGCAGTTACGGCGACAGGTTTTATTATGGCTACACCTTC.

As for this clonotype: A much larger clone differs by one base, so this may be a read error. The chain joins TRBV6-5 to TRBJ1-1; possibly TRBD1 for D (5 bases). Germline assignment: CDR1 MNHEY and CDR2 SVGAGI. CDR3 length equals 15 residues. The CDR3 sequence is CACSYAQGARTEAFF. In nucleotides, the CDR3 is TGTGCCTGCAGTTACGCCCAGGGAGCGAGGACTGAAGCTTTCTTT.

Many counts were recorded for this clonotype. J is TRBJ2-5 and V is TRBV18; D may be TRBD1 or TRBD2 (5 bases each). V was shortened by 1 base and J by 5 bases, with 11 bases between the two germline ends. This CDR3 has 14 amino acids. CDR1 is KGHSH and CDR2 is LQKENI in the germline V gene. The CDR3 DNA is TGTGCCAGCTCACCACAGGGACGCGGGGAGACCCAGTACTTC. Protein product: CASSPQGRGETQYF.

This clonotype was recorded a few times. The rearrangement joins TRBV19 to TRBJ2-2; D not resolved. The germline CDR1 and CDR2 sequences are LNHDA and SQIVND (reference sequence). The V and J ends lost 6 bases and 4 bases respectively, with 15 bases between them. The CDR3 extends over 15 amino acids. The CDR3 bases are TGTGCCAGTAGAGAAATCTTGGTGGCCACCGGGGAGCTGTTTTTT. It specifies CASREILVATGELFF.

This clonotype appeared many times. CDR3 loop: CASSVRGSLNTEAFF. CDR3 coding DNA: TGTGCCAGCAGCGTACGGGGGAGCCTGAACACTGAAGCTTTCTTT. The chain joins TRBV7-2 to TRBJ1-1; TRBD1 is a possible D gene (5 bases). Germline V gene data show CDR1 as SGHTA and CDR2 as FQGNSA. Trimming removed 5 bases from V and 0 bases from J, with 13 bases in between. The CDR3 is 15 residues long.

This clonotype has more than one count but fewer than ten. This sequence joins TRBV29-1 and TRBJ2-7, with 13 bases lining up with TRBD2. Trimming removed 4 bases from V and 0 bases from J; junction bases left unmatched: 6. Per the germline V gene, CDR1 is SQVTM and CDR2 is ANQGSEA. The CDR3 runs 16 residues. The CDR3 DNA sequence: TGCAGCGTTGCTGGACTAGCGGGAGTGCACTCCTACGAGCAGTACTTC. It specifies CSVAGLAGVHSYEQYF.

This clonotype was seen a handful of times. The gene calls are TRBV13 and TRBJ1-6; a possible D gene is TRBD1 (5 bases). This CDR3 comprises 15 residues. V gave up 0 bases and J gave up 6 bases, with 9 bases separating them. Germline V gene sequence: CDR1 PRHDT, CDR2 FYEKMQ (reference sequence). The CDR3 DNA reads TGTGCCAGCAGCTTAGGGTGGGGGGTTAATTCACCCCTCCACTTT. The encoded protein is CASSLGWGVNSPLHF. The full variable domain, rest sourced from reference TRBV13 and TRBJ1-6, is AAGVIQSPRHLIKEKRETATLKCYPIPRHDTVYWYQQGPGQDPQFLISFYEKMQSDKGSIPDRFSAQQFSDYHSELNMSSLELGDSALYFCASSLGWGVNSPLHFGNGTRLTVT.

This clonotype was recorded many times. V usage is TRBV18 and J usage is TRBJ2-1; tentatively, D is TRBD2 (5 bases). The germline CDR1 and CDR2 sequences are KGHSH and LQKENI. The CDR3 is 15 residues long. Trimming cost V 4 bases and J 7 bases, with 17 bases left between them. The CDR3 reads CASSQGGPLWNEQFF. The CDR3 DNA follows: TGTGCCAGCTCACAAGGAGGACCCTTGTGGAATGAGCAGTTCTTC.

The gene calls are TRBV5-4 and TRBJ1-4, with D perhaps TRBD1 (5 bases). This CDR3 is built from 15 residues. The V and J ends lost 4 bases and 4 bases respectively, with 14 bases between them. CDR1 and CDR2 from the germline V gene are SGHNT and YYREEE (reference sequence). The DNA of the CDR3 is TGTGCCAGCAGCCAGGGCGGGTATTTTAATGAAAAACTGTTTTTT. Translating it yields CASSQGGYFNEKLFF.

This clonotype has a handful of counts. This rearrangement joins TRBV9 to TRBJ1-5; weak D call: TRBD1 (6 bases). The germline V gene has CDR1 SGDLS and CDR2 YYNGEE. V was trimmed by 0 bases and J by 5 bases, leaving 12 bases between them. This CDR3 contains 15 residues. The CDR3 is CASSVAGQQYQPQHF. In nucleotides, the CDR3 is TGTGCCAGCAGCGTAGCTGGACAGCAGTATCAGCCCCAGCATTTT.

This clonotype has a count of ten or more. The chain employs TRBV19 and TRBJ1-1, with D possibly matching TRBD1 (5 bases). CDR3 length equals 13 residues. Germline lookup yields CDR1 LNHDA and CDR2 SQIVND (reference sequence). V lost 2 bases to trimming and J lost 11 bases, with 15 bases between them. The CDR3 DNA reads TGTGCCAGTAGTATATGGGACTTTGACGATGCTTTCTTT. Its protein is CASSIWDFDDAFF. Variable domain in full (rest from reference TRBV19 and TRBJ1-1): DGGITQSPKYLFRKEGQNVTLSCEQNLNHDAMYWYRQDPGQGLRLIYYSQIVNDFQKGDIAEGYSVSREKKESFPLTVTSAQKNPTAFYLCASSIWDFDDAFFGQGTRLTVV.

This clonotype showed up many times. This chain links TRBV27 with TRBJ1-2, with 7 bases aligning to TRBD1. J lost 4 bases, V lost 1 base, and 6 bases had no gene match. The CDR3 runs to 15 residues. The germline CDR1 and CDR2 sequences are MNHEY and SMNVEV (reference sequence). The CDR3 region is CASSLWDSVVYGYTF. The CDR3 nucleotides are TGTGCCAGCAGTTTATGGGACAGCGTTGTCTATGGCTACACCTTC.

This clonotype occurred many times. The V call is TRBV2, the J call TRBJ1-1; 7 bases map to TRBD1. The germline V gene has CDR1 SNHLY and CDR2 FYNNEI. The CDR3 runs to 16 residues. V lost 7 bases, J lost 0 bases, and 11 bases stayed unmatched. DNA for the CDR3: TGTGCCAGCATCGACACTCACCAGGGGGTGAACACTGAAGCTTTCTTT. It specifies CASIDTHQGVNTEAFF.

This clonotype was counted many times. The chain has TRBV7-9 and TRBJ2-1; maybe TRBD2 (6 bases). Germline V gives CDR1 SEHNR, CDR2 FQNEAQ (reference sequence). The CDR3 spans 14 residues. V gave up 2 bases and J gave up 7 bases, with 12 bases separating them. The chain's CDR3 is CASSLLSGRNEQFF. CDR3 nucleotide sequence: TGTGCCAGCAGCTTATTATCGGGGAGGAATGAGCAGTTCTTC.

This clonotype was counted ten times or more. The CDR3 is CASSSTGNEQYF. The CDR3 coding sequence is TGTGCCAGCAGCTCCACAGGGAACGAGCAGTACTTC. V usage is TRBV7-9 and J usage is TRBJ2-7; perhaps TRBD1 as D (6 bases). V lost 4 bases, J lost 5 bases, and 9 bases lay in between. There are 12 residues in the CDR3. CDR1 SEHNR and CDR2 FQNEAQ come from the germline V gene (reference sequence).

This clonotype was recorded many times. This chain uses TRBV11-2 with TRBJ2-3; D uncertain. The V end was cut by 5 bases, the J end by 6 bases, with 9 bases between. This CDR3 comprises 12 residues. Germline CDR1 is SGHAT and CDR2 is FQNNGV. CDR3 region: CASSPGLDTQYF. Here the CDR3 DNA reads TGTGCCAGCAGCCCCGGATTGGATACGCAGTATTTT. Filled out from reference TRBV11-2 and TRBJ2-3, the complete variable domain reads EAGVAQSPRYKIIEKRQSVAFWCNPISGHATLYWYQQILGQGPKLLIQFQNNGVVDDSQLPKDRFSAERLKGVDSTLKIQPAKLEDSAVYLCASSPGLDTQYFGPGTRLTVL.

J is TRBJ2-1 and V is TRBV4-1, with TRBD1 as a possible D gene (5 bases). The CDR3 runs to 16 residues. Between the trimmed V and J ends, which lost 0 bases and 7 bases, there was a span of 16 bases. CDR1 MGHRA and CDR2 YSYEKL come from the germline V gene. CDR3 coding DNA: TGCGCCAGCAGCCAAGATGGGCAGGGCCTGGGGAATGAGCAGTTCTTC. This encodes CASSQDGQGLGNEQFF.

This clonotype has a count of ten or more. The chain uses TRBV7-2 and TRBJ2-7; perhaps TRBD1 as D (5 bases). CDR3 length equals 12 residues. V was pared by 5 bases and J by 6 bases, with 11 bases between. The germline V gene encodes CDR1 SGHTA and CDR2 FQGNSA. The CDR3 region has the DNA TGTGCCAGCAGCCAATGGCAGGGCGAGCAGTACTTC. Its protein product is CASSQWQGEQYF.

J is TRBJ2-7 and V is TRBV20-1; 7 bases are a match to TRBD2. Losses at the gene ends were 3 bases for V and 4 bases for J; bases not matched to a gene: 15. The CDR3 is made up of 16 amino acids. In germline, CDR1 is DFQATT, CDR2 SNEGSKA (reference sequence). CDR3 sequence (DNA): TGCAGTGCTAGCCACGGGACGGGAGGAGGAGTGTACGAGCAGTACTTC. The encoded protein is CSASHGTGGGVYEQYF.